Listed here is a single T cell receptor beta chain. The antigen remains unidentified. In the PCR, 60 Vbeta and 13 Jbeta primers were used. TCRdb's table, derived via immunoSEQ multiplex PCR, lists solely in-frame clones and lacks some. Seen here are approximately 220,000 clones, 80% to 90% observed once, and the top ten hold 2.9%. The data were taken from a study of cytomegalovirus exposure and HLA in healthy donors. The CDR3 sequence is 14 residues long. V was cut by 3 bases and J by 0 bases, with 10 bases left in between. Germline values: CDR1 SGDLS, CDR2 YYNGEE. Overall study findings and caveats: Reportedly, HLA-A and HLA-B alleles of most subjects were accurately predicted from TCR beta. Presence/absence analyses rested on an assumption that sequencing depth was roughly uniform across donors. In a later analysis, a missense DCLRE1C variant was linked to TCR beta V- and J-gene trimming.

This chain joins TRBV9 and TRBJ2-7, with a weak D call TRBD1 (6 bases). This TCR came from a young man in good health and CMV-seronegative. Material: PBMCs. Written as DNA, the CDR3 is TGTGCCAGCAGCGCAGGACAGCCCTCCTACGAGCAGTACTTC. Its translation is CASSAGQPSYEQYF.